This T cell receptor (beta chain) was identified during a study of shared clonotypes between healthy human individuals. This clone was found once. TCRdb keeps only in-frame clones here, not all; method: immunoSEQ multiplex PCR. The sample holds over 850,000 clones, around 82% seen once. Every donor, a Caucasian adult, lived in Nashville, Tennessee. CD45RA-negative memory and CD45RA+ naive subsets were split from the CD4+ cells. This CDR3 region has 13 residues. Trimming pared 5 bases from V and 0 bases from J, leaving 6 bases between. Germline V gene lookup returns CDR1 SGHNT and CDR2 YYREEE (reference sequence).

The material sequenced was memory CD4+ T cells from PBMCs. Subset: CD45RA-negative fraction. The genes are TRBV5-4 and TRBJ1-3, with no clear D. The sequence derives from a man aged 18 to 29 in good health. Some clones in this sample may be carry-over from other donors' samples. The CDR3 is CASSWYSGNTIYF. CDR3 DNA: TGTGCCAGCAGTTGGTACTCTGGAAACACCATATATTTT.